Listed below are T cell receptor beta chains from one sample, sequenced in a study of blood T cell repertoires in COVID-19. This table comes from immunoSEQ multiplex PCR, and its TCRdb copy is limited to in-frame clones, with some not included. In the table there are approximately 50,000 clones, over 75% of which are singletons. The material sequenced was peripheral blood. These receptors were taken from a human donor in a cohort sampled during active COVID-19. Both conserved end residues are part of each CDR3. D genes are given only for firm matches. Size values are once, few and many counts, or a class for expanded clones, and some rows have none.

TRBJ1-1 TRBV6-5 - - TGTGCCAGCGTGGAAAGCGGGGGTTGGAACACTGAAGCTTTCTTT CASVESGGWNTEAFF
TRBJ1-2 TRBV11-2 - - TGTGCCAGCAGCTTAGGACAGGTGAACTATGGCTACACCTTC CASSLGQVNYGYTF
TRBJ2-1 TRBV7-9 - - TGTGCCAGCAGCTTGGAACAATTAGGACTCGCGGCCTACAATGAGCAGTTCTTC CASSLEQLGLAAYNEQFF
TRBJ2-7 TRBV7-9 - - TGTGCCAGCAGTCTAGGGTCGGGGTACGAGCAGTACTTC CASSLGSGYEQYF
TRBJ1-2 TRBV7-2 - - TGTGCCAGCAGCTTAGATCCGGGCTATGGCTACACCTTC CASSLDPGYGYTF
TRBJ2-2 TRBV30 TRBD1 - TGTGCCTGGTCAGGGGACAGGGACACCGGGGAGCTGTTTTTT CAWSGDRDTGELFF
TRBJ2-1 TRBV7-2 TRBD2 - TGTGCCAGCAGCCGTATATTAGCGGGAGGGAACCTCAATGAGCAGTTCTTC CASSRILAGGNLNEQFF
TRBJ2-7 TRBV11-2 - - TGTGCCAGCAGCTTTAATCGGGTCTCCTACGAGCAGTACTTC CASSFNRVSYEQYF
TRBJ1-1 TRBV19 TRBD1 - TGTGCCAGTAGCCGCCGACAGGGGGCTGTAGAAGCTTTCTTT CASSRRQGAVEAFF
TRBJ2-7 TRBV27 - - TGTGCCAGCAGTTTTACATTCGTAAGGGGCTTAATCTACGAGCAGTACTTC CASSFTFVRGLIYEQYF
TRBJ1-2 TRBV6-2/TRBV6-3 - - TGTGCCAGCAGTTACTCGATCGGGAACTATGGCTACACCTTC CASSYSIGNYGYTF
TRBJ2-4 TRBV5-1 - once TGCGCCAGCAGCGCTACCGGGACAACCAAAAACATTCAGTACTTC CASSATGTTKNIQYF
TRBJ2-7 TRBV4-2 TRBD2 - TGTGCCAGCAGCCAAGAGGCTAGCGGGTCGACCTACGAGCAGTACTTC CASSQEASGSTYEQYF
TRBJ1-2 TRBV5-1 - - TGCGCCAGCAGCTTGGCCTGGCAGGAAAACACTGGCTACACCTTC CASSLAWQENTGYTF
TRBJ1-4 TRBV7-9 - - TGTGCCAGCAGCTTAGAAACATTTCATGAAAAACTGTTTTTT CASSLETFHEKLFF
TRBJ2-2 TRBV19 - few TGTGCCAGTAGTAGGCAGGGGTGGACCGGGGAGCTGTTTTTT CASSRQGWTGELFF
TRBJ1-4 TRBV15 - few TGTGCCACCAGCGTTGCGCTCGGTGAAAAACTGTTTTTT CATSVALGEKLFF
TRBJ2-2 TRBV6-2/TRBV6-3 - few TGTGCCAGCAGTCGGTACGCCGGGGAGCTGTTTTTT CASSRYAGELFF
TRBJ2-3 TRBV9 TRBD1 - TGTGCCAGCAGCGGCGGGTGGGGACAGTCCACAGATACGCAGTATTTT CASSGGWGQSTDTQYF
TRBJ2-7 TRBV29-1 TRBD1 - TGCAGCGTTGAAAGGGACAGGGGGGGAGAGCAGTACTTC CSVERDRGGEQYF
TRBJ1-1 TRBV6-1 - - TGTGCCAGCAGTTATCCCGAGGAGACTGAAGCTTTCTTT CASSYPEETEAFF
TRBJ2-7 TRBV5-8 TRBD2 - TGTGCCAGCAGCCCAACCGGGACTAGCTATTTCTACGAGCAGTACTTC CASSPTGTSYFYEQYF
TRBJ2-7 TRBV7-9 - - TGTGCCAGCAGCGGGGGCAGGGCCTACGAGCAGTACTTC CASSGGRAYEQYF
TRBJ2-1 TRBV29-1 - few TGCAGCGTTGAAGATCGGACTAACCGACTCTCTCACAATGAGCAGTTCTTC CSVEDRTNRLSHNEQFF
TRBJ2-5 TRBV11-2 - - TGTGCCAGCAGCCTCTCTCTTGAGACCCAGTACTTC CASSLSLETQYF
TRBJ2-2 TRBV2 TRBD2 - TGTGCCAGCACTGGGACTAGCGGTACGAACACCGGGGAGCTGTTTTTT CASTGTSGTNTGELFF
TRBJ2-1 TRBV29-1 - - TGCAGCGTTGCCCCCTCGTACTACAGGGTCCCCAATGAGCAGTTCTTC CSVAPSYYRVPNEQFF
TRBJ1-2 TRBV6-5 - - TGTGCCAGCGGGCAGTCCTATGGCTACACCTTC CASGQSYGYTF
TRBJ1-1 TRBV7-3 TRBD1 - TGTGCCAGCAGCTTGACGGGACAGGGGGACGCTTTCTTT CASSLTGQGDAFF
TRBJ2-5 TRBV9 TRBD2 - TGTGCCAGCAGCGTTAGCGGGGTCCACCAAGAGACCCAGTACTTC CASSVSGVHQETQYF
TRBJ2-3 TRBV28 - - TGTGCCAGCGGGGCGGGACTTCACACAGATACGCAGTATTTT CASGAGLHTDTQYF
TRBJ1-1 TRBV6-6 - - TGTGCCAGCAGTTCCTATCGGGGAGGACCCGAAAAAGCTTTCTTT CASSSYRGGPEKAFF
TRBJ1-2 TRBV7-9 TRBD1 - TGTGCCAGCAGCTCACTTGAGCCGGACAGGTCTTTTTATGGCTACACCTTC CASSSLEPDRSFYGYTF
TRBJ1-2 TRBV9 - - TGTGCCAGCAGCGTAGGTCGAGGGAACTATGGCTACACCTTC CASSVGRGNYGYTF
TRBJ2-5 TRBV5-4 TRBD1 - TGTGCCAGCAGCACAACCGCAGGGGGCGAAGAGACCCAGTACTTC CASSTTAGGEETQYF
TRBJ2-5 TRBV9 - few TGTGCCAGCAGCGTAGCCCCTACTAGCTGGAAGACCCAGTACTTC CASSVAPTSWKTQYF
TRBJ1-5 TRBV28 TRBD1 - TGTGCCAGCAGTTTAGAGGGGGCGCCGGTCCAGCCCCAGCATTTT CASSLEGAPVQPQHF
TRBJ1-2 TRBV28 - few TGTGCCAGCAGTAAGCTTCGTATGGATGGCTACACCTTC CASSKLRMDGYTF
TRBJ1-4 TRBV4-1 - - TGCGCCAGCAGCCAAGGAAGTGGGCTAAATGAAAAACTGTTTTTT CASSQGSGLNEKLFF
TRBJ2-7 TRBV7-2 TRBD2 - TGTGCCAGCAGCCGCAAGCTGGGACTAGCGGAAACCTACGAGCAGTACTTC CASSRKLGLAETYEQYF